A selection of T cell receptor beta chains follows, all from one sample in a study of cytomegalovirus exposure and HLA in healthy donors. Here immunoSEQ multiplex PCR was the method, and the copy in TCRdb shows in-frame clones only, minus some. The sample holds 130,000 to 150,000 clones. What was sequenced was PBMCs. Every receptor here comes from a male donor in good health and CMV-seronegative. Both conserved end residues are part of each CDR3. A D gene is named only where the DNA matches it firmly. Only part of the rows carry a size: once, few, many, or a class if the clone is expanded.

V gene: TRBV29-1
CDR3 length: 12
J gene: TRBJ1-1
clone size: .
D gene: .
CDR3 DNA: TGCAGCGTTGAGGGCGTGGGCACTGAAGCTTTCTTT
CDR3 protein: CSVEGVGTEAFF

V gene: TRBV7-3
CDR3 length: 16
J gene: TRBJ1-3
clone size: .
D gene: .
CDR3 DNA: TGTGCCAGCAGCTTAGAGCCAGGTTCTTTTGGAAACACCATATATTTT
CDR3 protein: CASSLEPGSFGNTIYF

V gene: TRBV15
CDR3 length: 14
J gene: TRBJ1-4
clone size: .
D gene: TRBD1
CDR3 DNA: TGTGCCACCAGCAGGGACAGGGGGGGTGAAAAACTGTTTTTT
CDR3 protein: CATSRDRGGEKLFF

V gene: TRBV18
CDR3 length: 13
J gene: TRBJ1-2
clone size: .
D gene: TRBD1
CDR3 DNA: TGTGCCAGCTCACCGGACAGGGGGCGAGGCTACACCTTC
CDR3 protein: CASSPDRGRGYTF

V gene: TRBV18
CDR3 length: 13
J gene: TRBJ2-7
clone size: .
D gene: TRBD2
CDR3 DNA: TGTGCCAGCTCGACTAGCGGAGCCTACGAGCAGTACTTC
CDR3 protein: CASSTSGAYEQYF

V gene: TRBV7-9
CDR3 length: 17
J gene: TRBJ1-5
clone size: .
D gene: .
CDR3 DNA: TGTGCCAGCAGCACATACGCCGATCAGGGTAGCAATCAGCCCCAGCATTTT
CDR3 protein: CASSTYADQGSNQPQHF

V gene: TRBV6-5
CDR3 length: 15
J gene: TRBJ2-4
clone size: .
D gene: TRBD1
CDR3 DNA: TGTGCCAGCAGTATTAGGACAGGGTTAGTGAACATTCAGTACTTC
CDR3 protein: CASSIRTGLVNIQYF

V gene: TRBV27
CDR3 length: 17
J gene: TRBJ1-2
clone size: .
D gene: TRBD1
CDR3 DNA: TGTGCCAGCAGTTTACTGGACAGGGGGCAAACTAACTATGGCTACACCTTC
CDR3 protein: CASSLLDRGQTNYGYTF

V gene: TRBV5-1
CDR3 length: 16
J gene: TRBJ2-3
clone size: .
D gene: .
CDR3 DNA: TGCGCCAGCAGCTTTCGGACTAAATCTAGCACAGATACGCAGTATTTT
CDR3 protein: CASSFRTKSSTDTQYF

V gene: TRBV5-4
CDR3 length: 17
J gene: TRBJ2-1
clone size: .
D gene: .
CDR3 DNA: TGTGCCAGCAGCTCCCCGGCGGCTCCCATCTCCTACAATGAGCAGTTCTTC
CDR3 protein: CASSSPAAPISYNEQFF

V gene: TRBV29-1
CDR3 length: 12
J gene: TRBJ2-1
clone size: .
D gene: TRBD2
CDR3 DNA: TGCAGCGGCGAGGAGGGAGGGAATGAGCAGTTCTTC
CDR3 protein: CSGEEGGNEQFF

V gene: TRBV28
CDR3 length: 11
J gene: TRBJ2-2
clone size: .
D gene: .
CDR3 DNA: TGTGCCAGCACAGAATCCGGGGAGCTGTTTTTT
CDR3 protein: CASTESGELFF

V gene: TRBV5-1
CDR3 length: 16
J gene: TRBJ2-1
clone size: .
D gene: .
CDR3 DNA: TGCGCCAGCAGCCCAGGACAGCGTACCTTGTGGGATGAGCAGTTCTTC
CDR3 protein: CASSPGQRTLWDEQFF

V gene: TRBV6-4
CDR3 length: 17
J gene: TRBJ2-2
clone size: .
D gene: TRBD2
CDR3 DNA: TGTGCCAGCAGTCCTCAACGACTAGCGGGAGCCACCGGGGAGCTGTTTTTT
CDR3 protein: CASSPQRLAGATGELFF

V gene: TRBV14
CDR3 length: 13
J gene: TRBJ1-1
clone size: .
D gene: .
CDR3 DNA: TGTGCCAGCAGCCCCCTTTGGAACACTGAAGCTTTCTTT
CDR3 protein: CASSPLWNTEAFF

V gene: TRBV28
CDR3 length: 11
J gene: TRBJ1-2
clone size: .
D gene: .
CDR3 DNA: TGTGCCAGCAGTGACAGAGTCTTCGACACCTTC
CDR3 protein: CASSDRVFDTF

V gene: TRBV18
CDR3 length: 15
J gene: TRBJ2-3
clone size: .
D gene: .
CDR3 DNA: TGTGCCAGCTCCTCCGGAGGGGCCGGCACAGATACGCAGTATTTT
CDR3 protein: CASSSGGAGTDTQYF

V gene: TRBV27
CDR3 length: 13
J gene: TRBJ2-7
clone size: .
D gene: .
CDR3 DNA: TGTGCCAGCAGTTCGCGTACTAGTCGCGAGCAGTACTTC
CDR3 protein: CASSSRTSREQYF

V gene: TRBV11-2
CDR3 length: 15
J gene: TRBJ2-7
clone size: .
D gene: .
CDR3 DNA: TGTGCCAGCAGCTTAACCCTGGGGCAAACCTACGAGCAGTACTTC
CDR3 protein: CASSLTLGQTYEQYF

V gene: TRBV29-1
CDR3 length: 16
J gene: TRBJ2-1
clone size: .
D gene: TRBD2
CDR3 DNA: TGCAGCGTGAGGACTAGCGGGGGGGTCTCCTACAATGAGCAGTTCTTC
CDR3 protein: CSVRTSGGVSYNEQFF

V gene: TRBV13
CDR3 length: 15
J gene: TRBJ2-7
clone size: .
D gene: .
CDR3 DNA: TGTGCCAGCAGCCCCCCGGGAGCGAGCCTCTACGAGCAGTACTTC
CDR3 protein: CASSPPGASLYEQYF

V gene: TRBV5-1
CDR3 length: 14
J gene: TRBJ1-5
clone size: .
D gene: TRBD1
CDR3 DNA: TGCGCCAGCAGCTGGGACAGCCAGAATCAGCCCCAGCATTTT
CDR3 protein: CASSWDSQNQPQHF

V gene: TRBV6-1
CDR3 length: 14
J gene: TRBJ2-7
clone size: .
D gene: .
CDR3 DNA: TGTGCCAGCAGTGAAGGGGCCGGATCCTACGAGCAGTACTTC
CDR3 protein: CASSEGAGSYEQYF

V gene: TRBV19
CDR3 length: 15
J gene: TRBJ1-4
clone size: .
D gene: TRBD1
CDR3 DNA: TGTGCCAGTAGTTCCTCGACAGGGAGAGATGAAAAACTGTTTTTT
CDR3 protein: CASSSSTGRDEKLFF

V gene: TRBV5-8
CDR3 length: 16
J gene: TRBJ2-1
clone size: .
D gene: TRBD1
CDR3 DNA: TGTGCCAGCAGCCTTAGGACAGGGAGCTCCTACAATGAGCAGTTCTTC
CDR3 protein: CASSLRTGSSYNEQFF

V gene: TRBV5-1
CDR3 length: 15
J gene: TRBJ2-1
clone size: .
D gene: .
CDR3 DNA: TGCGCCAGCAGCCTACCCCCGAACTACTACAATGAGCAGTTCTTC
CDR3 protein: CASSLPPNYYNEQFF

V gene: TRBV28
CDR3 length: 15
J gene: TRBJ2-3
clone size: .
D gene: TRBD2
CDR3 DNA: TGTGCCAGCAGTTGGCGGGAGGGAAGTACAGATACGCAGTATTTT
CDR3 protein: CASSWREGSTDTQYF

V gene: TRBV4-3
CDR3 length: 15
J gene: TRBJ2-2
clone size: .
D gene: .
CDR3 DNA: TGCGCCAGCTCCCCTGGGACACCGAACACCGGGGAGCTGTTTTTT
CDR3 protein: CASSPGTPNTGELFF

V gene: TRBV5-1
CDR3 length: 15
J gene: TRBJ2-7
clone size: .
D gene: .
CDR3 DNA: TGCGCCAGCAGCTTACGCTCGGACAGCACCTACGAGCAGTACTTC
CDR3 protein: CASSLRSDSTYEQYF

V gene: TRBV19
CDR3 length: 15
J gene: TRBJ2-7
clone size: large
D gene: .
CDR3 DNA: TGTGCCAGTAGTATATTAGGGGGAGACTCCTACGAGCAGTACTTC
CDR3 protein: CASSILGGDSYEQYF

V gene: TRBV18
CDR3 length: 14
J gene: TRBJ2-7
clone size: .
D gene: TRBD2
CDR3 DNA: TGTGCCAGCACGGGACTATCCGGGGGCTACGAGCAGTACTTC
CDR3 protein: CASTGLSGGYEQYF

V gene: TRBV6-6
CDR3 length: 14
J gene: TRBJ1-5
clone size: .
D gene: TRBD1
CDR3 DNA: TGTGCCAGCAGTTACGGACAGGCCCCCTCGCCGGAACATTTT
CDR3 protein: CASSYGQAPSPEHF

V gene: TRBV6-1
CDR3 length: 12
J gene: TRBJ2-1
clone size: .
D gene: .
CDR3 DNA: TGTGCCAGCAGTCCTGGGAGCAATGAGCAGTTCTTC
CDR3 protein: CASSPGSNEQFF

V gene: TRBV7-9
CDR3 length: 13
J gene: TRBJ1-1
clone size: .
D gene: .
CDR3 DNA: TGTGCCAGCAGCTTAACACAGAACACTGAAGCTTTCTTT
CDR3 protein: CASSLTQNTEAFF

V gene: TRBV9
CDR3 length: 16
J gene: TRBJ2-2
clone size: .
D gene: .
CDR3 DNA: TGTGCCAGCAGCCCCCCCCGGAGAGAGGGTACCGGGGAGCTGTTTTTT
CDR3 protein: CASSPPRREGTGELFF

V gene: TRBV30
CDR3 length: 12
J gene: TRBJ1-1
clone size: .
D gene: .
CDR3 DNA: TGTGCCTGGAGGGGGCTATCCACTGAAGCTTTCTTT
CDR3 protein: CAWRGLSTEAFF

V gene: TRBV2
CDR3 length: 14
J gene: TRBJ2-7
clone size: .
D gene: TRBD1
CDR3 DNA: TGTGCCAGCGCGCCTGACAGGGGATCCTACGAGCAGTACTTC
CDR3 protein: CASAPDRGSYEQYF

V gene: TRBV15
CDR3 length: 15
J gene: TRBJ1-2
clone size: .
D gene: .
CDR3 DNA: TGTGCCACCAGCAGAGATTCCCCGGGGTTTTGGGGCTACACCTTC
CDR3 protein: CATSRDSPGFWGYTF

V gene: TRBV7-2
CDR3 length: 16
J gene: TRBJ2-2
clone size: .
D gene: .
CDR3 DNA: TGTGCCAGCAGCTTAAGGGGGGGGGCTAACACCGGGGAGCTGTTTTTT
CDR3 protein: CASSLRGGANTGELFF

V gene: TRBV6-1
CDR3 length: 15
J gene: TRBJ1-4
clone size: .
D gene: .
CDR3 DNA: TGTGCCAGCAGTTTTATTCGACAGGTCGGAATGGAACTGTTTTTT
CDR3 protein: CASSFIRQVGMELFF

V gene: TRBV25-1
CDR3 length: 16
J gene: TRBJ2-2
clone size: .
D gene: .
CDR3 DNA: TGTGCCAGCAGCCTGACAGGGCCGGGGGACACCGGGGAGCTGTTTTTT
CDR3 protein: CASSLTGPGDTGELFF

V gene: TRBV5-6
CDR3 length: 14
J gene: TRBJ2-7
clone size: .
D gene: .
CDR3 DNA: TGTGCCAGCAGCTTGTGGCAGGGAATCTACGAGCAGTACTTC
CDR3 protein: CASSLWQGIYEQYF

V gene: TRBV19
CDR3 length: 13
J gene: TRBJ1-2
clone size: .
D gene: TRBD1
CDR3 DNA: TGTGCCACTACTTCCGGGACAGTCTATGGCTACACCTTC
CDR3 protein: CATTSGTVYGYTF

V gene: TRBV7-2
CDR3 length: 12
J gene: TRBJ1-1
clone size: .
D gene: .
CDR3 DNA: TGTGCCAGCAGCCCTACAGGGTACGGCGCTTTCTTT
CDR3 protein: CASSPTGYGAFF

V gene: TRBV6-6
CDR3 length: 14
J gene: TRBJ1-2
clone size: .
D gene: TRBD1
CDR3 DNA: TGTGCCAGCAGCCCCCGGGACAGGGGGGATGGCTACACCTTC
CDR3 protein: CASSPRDRGDGYTF

V gene: TRBV11-2
CDR3 length: 14
J gene: TRBJ2-5
clone size: .
D gene: .
CDR3 DNA: TGTGCCAGCAGCTTGATGGGCCTCGAGGGGACCCAGTACTTC
CDR3 protein: CASSLMGLEGTQYF

V gene: TRBV10-2
CDR3 length: 15
J gene: TRBJ1-1
clone size: .
D gene: .
CDR3 DNA: TGCGCCAGCACTACCCTCCTAGGGGCAGGGGCTGAAGCTTTCTTT
CDR3 protein: CASTTLLGAGAEAFF

V gene: TRBV7-2
CDR3 length: 16
J gene: TRBJ2-3
clone size: .
D gene: TRBD2
CDR3 DNA: TGTGCCAGCAGCTTAGGGGCCAGCGGGACCACAGATACGCAGTATTTT
CDR3 protein: CASSLGASGTTDTQYF

V gene: TRBV6-1
CDR3 length: 15
J gene: TRBJ1-5
clone size: .
D gene: TRBD1
CDR3 DNA: TGTGCCAGCAGTGAGGGGACAGGGAAAAATCAGCCCCAGCATTTT
CDR3 protein: CASSEGTGKNQPQHF

V gene: TRBV18
CDR3 length: 15
J gene: TRBJ1-1
clone size: .
D gene: .
CDR3 DNA: TGTGCCAGCTCAACTAAGACAGCCCTTAGCACTGAAGCTTTCTTT
CDR3 protein: CASSTKTALSTEAFF

V gene: TRBV5-8
CDR3 length: 14
J gene: TRBJ2-7
clone size: .
D gene: .
CDR3 DNA: TGTGCCAGCTCCCTTGGCTCTCCGGGGGACGAGCAGTACTTC
CDR3 protein: CASSLGSPGDEQYF

V gene: TRBV5-1
CDR3 length: 19
J gene: TRBJ1-1
clone size: .
D gene: TRBD1
CDR3 DNA: TGCGCCAGCAGCCCAGCCCGGACAGGGGTCCACAGTCTGAACACTGAAGCTTTCTTT
CDR3 protein: CASSPARTGVHSLNTEAFF

V gene: TRBV29-1
CDR3 length: 14
J gene: TRBJ2-1
clone size: .
D gene: TRBD2
CDR3 DNA: TGCAGCGTTACAAGCGGGGTACTTTACAATGAGCAGTTCTTC
CDR3 protein: CSVTSGVLYNEQFF

V gene: TRBV10-3
CDR3 length: 13
J gene: TRBJ2-7
clone size: .
D gene: .
CDR3 DNA: TGTGCCATCTCTGGTCTTAGCGACAACGAGCAGTACTTC
CDR3 protein: CAISGLSDNEQYF

V gene: TRBV5-1
CDR3 length: 16
J gene: TRBJ2-3
clone size: .
D gene: TRBD2
CDR3 DNA: TGCGCCAGCAGCTTCTCGGGAGGGACCTTCACAGATACGCAGTATTTT
CDR3 protein: CASSFSGGTFTDTQYF

V gene: TRBV6-6
CDR3 length: 13
J gene: TRBJ1-5
clone size: .
D gene: .
CDR3 DNA: TGTGCCAGCAGCCGACAGGAGTATCAGCCCCAGCATTTT
CDR3 protein: CASSRQEYQPQHF

V gene: TRBV5-6
CDR3 length: 15
J gene: TRBJ2-7
clone size: .
D gene: TRBD2
CDR3 DNA: TGTGCCAGCAGCAGCGGACTAGCGGGAGTGTGGGAGCAGTACTTC
CDR3 protein: CASSSGLAGVWEQYF